The rows below give T cell receptor beta chains drawn from one sample of a study of blood T cell repertoires in COVID-19. Clones were read by immunoSEQ multiplex PCR, and TCRdb kept only the in-frame ones, dropping some. The table shows 55,000 to 75,000 clones, with about 80% occurring only once. Sequencing was carried out using peripheral blood. Receptors were obtained from a man aged 80 or over with active or convalescent COVID-19. CDR3s include the opening cysteine and the closing phenylalanine or tryptophan. D genes are given only for firm matches. Not every row has a clone size; where given, it reads once, few, many or a size class.

CDR3 DNA	CDR3 protein	clone size	V gene	J gene	D gene
TGTGCCAGCAGCCGGGCCAGGACAGAAGCTTTCTTT	CASSRARTEAFF	-	TRBV7-9	TRBJ1-1	-
TGTGCCAGCAGCCCTACCGGGGGTGGGAATGAAAAACTGTTTTTT	CASSPTGGGNEKLFF	-	TRBV7-2	TRBJ1-4	-
TGTGCCAGCAGCTTGGGACAGCAGACTTACGAGCAGTACTTC	CASSLGQQTYEQYF	-	TRBV5-4	TRBJ2-7	-
TGTGCCAGCAGGGAGAGCAATCAGCCCCAGCATTTT	CASRESNQPQHF	-	TRBV28	TRBJ1-5	-
TGTGCCAGCAGCCCGGGGGGGAGCAATCAGCCCCAGCATTTT	CASSPGGSNQPQHF	-	TRBV6-2/TRBV6-3	TRBJ1-5	-
TGTGCCAGCACCACTATAAGGTCTACTTACAATGAGCAGTTCTTC	CASTTIRSTYNEQFF	-	TRBV11-2	TRBJ2-1	-
TGTGCCAGCAAAGGAGAGAGGATGCCCTACGAGCTGTACTTC	CASKGERMPYELYF	-	TRBV6-5	TRBJ2-7	-
TGTGCCAGCAGCCCATACCTAGCGGGAGGTTACAATGAGCAGTTCTTC	CASSPYLAGGYNEQFF	-	TRBV5-4	TRBJ2-1	TRBD2
TGTGCCAGCAGCTTAGTAGGGGGACCTGAAGCTTTCTTT	CASSLVGGPEAFF	-	TRBV7-9	TRBJ1-1	-
TGTGCCAGCAGTCAACTAGCGGGAGGGCCTCGGGAGCAGTTCTTC	CASSQLAGGPREQFF	-	TRBV28	TRBJ2-1	TRBD2
TGTGCCAGCAGCCTGATAACAGGTCTTAGGTTGACAGATACGCAGTATTTT	CASSLITGLRLTDTQYF	many	TRBV6-2/TRBV6-3	TRBJ2-3	-
TGTGCCAGCAGCTTAGGACAGGGGAATCAGCCCCAGCATTTT	CASSLGQGNQPQHF	-	TRBV7-4	TRBJ1-5	TRBD1
TGTGCCAGCAGTGAATCAGGGTCCCGAGAGACCCAGTACTTC	CASSESGSRETQYF	once	TRBV25-1	TRBJ2-5	-
TGTGCCAGCAGTGAACGGTCGGCGGGGGGCTTCACAGATACGCAGTATTTT	CASSERSAGGFTDTQYF	many	TRBV6-1	TRBJ2-3	TRBD2
TGTGCCATCAGTCCCAACCGGGACACCGGGGAGCTGTTTTTT	CAISPNRDTGELFF	-	TRBV10-3	TRBJ2-2	-
TGTGCCAGCAGCTTAGTGGCAGATGAGCAGTTCTTC	CASSLVADEQFF	-	TRBV7-9	TRBJ2-1	-
TGCGCCAGCAGCCAAGAACTAGCGGGAGCTTACAATGAGCAGTTCTTC	CASSQELAGAYNEQFF	once	TRBV4-3	TRBJ2-1	TRBD2
TGCAGTGCTAGTGGGGGGGCCGGGGAGCTGTTTTTT	CSASGGAGELFF	-	TRBV20-1	TRBJ2-2	TRBD2
TGTGCCAGCTCACCTACTATTACAGGGGAGCGAGAGACCCAGTACTTC	CASSPTITGERETQYF	-	TRBV18	TRBJ2-5	TRBD1
TGCAGCGCCGGGACAGGGGGCTACGAGCAGTACTTC	CSAGTGGYEQYF	-	TRBV29-1	TRBJ2-7	TRBD1
TGTGCCAGCAGCTTAGCGGGAGGTTGGGAGACCCAGTACTTC	CASSLAGGWETQYF	-	TRBV11-2	TRBJ2-5	TRBD2
TGCGCCAGCAGCCAAGAATGGATCGACGGGGAGGGTGAGACCCAGTACTTC	CASSQEWIDGEGETQYF	-	TRBV4-3	TRBJ2-5	TRBD2
TGTGCCAGCTCACCCGTGAACGGTGAGACCCAGTACTTC	CASSPVNGETQYF	once	TRBV18	TRBJ2-5	-
TGCGCCAGCAGCCAAGAAATACTAGCAACGGGAGTTAATACGCAGTATTTT	CASSQEILATGVNTQYF	-	TRBV4-3	TRBJ2-3	-
TGCGCCAGCAGCCTAAATACAGGAACTAATGAAAAACTGTTTTTT	CASSLNTGTNEKLFF	-	TRBV4-3	TRBJ1-4	-
TGTGCCAGCAGCCAAGTTTATTCTTGGGGCACAGGTGAGCAGTTCTTC	CASSQVYSWGTGEQFF	-	TRBV4-2	TRBJ2-1	-
TGTGCCAGCAGACGTACTAGCACGGTGGATACGCAGTATTTT	CASRRTSTVDTQYF	-	TRBV6-5	TRBJ2-3	-
TGTGCCAGCAGTGGGGTGAGGGCGTACGACTCTGGGGCCAACGTCCTGACTTTC	CASSGVRAYDSGANVLTF	few	TRBV25-1	TRBJ2-6	-